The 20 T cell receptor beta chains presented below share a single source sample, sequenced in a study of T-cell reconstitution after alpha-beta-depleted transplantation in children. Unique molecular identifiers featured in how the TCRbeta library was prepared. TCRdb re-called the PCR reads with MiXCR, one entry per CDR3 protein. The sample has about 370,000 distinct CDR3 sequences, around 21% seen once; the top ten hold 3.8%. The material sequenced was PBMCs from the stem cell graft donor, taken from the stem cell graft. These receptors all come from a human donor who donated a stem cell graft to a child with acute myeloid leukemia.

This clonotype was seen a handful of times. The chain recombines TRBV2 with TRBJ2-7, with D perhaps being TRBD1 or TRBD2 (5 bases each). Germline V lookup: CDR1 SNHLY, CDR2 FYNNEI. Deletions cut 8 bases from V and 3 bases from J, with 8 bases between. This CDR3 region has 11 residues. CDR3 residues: CASGGNYEQYF. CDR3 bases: TGTGCCAGCGGGGGTAACTACGAGCAGTACTTC.

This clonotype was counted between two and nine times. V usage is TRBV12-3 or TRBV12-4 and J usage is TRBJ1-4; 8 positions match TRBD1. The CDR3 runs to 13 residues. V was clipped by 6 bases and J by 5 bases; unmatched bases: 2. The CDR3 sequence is CASRGQGNEKLFF. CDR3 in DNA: TGTGCCAGCAGAGGACAGGGAAATGAAAAACTGTTTTTT.

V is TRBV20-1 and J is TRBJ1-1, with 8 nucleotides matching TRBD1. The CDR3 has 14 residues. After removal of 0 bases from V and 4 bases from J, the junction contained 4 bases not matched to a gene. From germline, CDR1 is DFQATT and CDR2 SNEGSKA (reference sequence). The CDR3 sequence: CSAREPRGPTEAFF. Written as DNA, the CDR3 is TGCAGTGCTAGAGAACCCAGGGGGCCCACTGAAGCTTTCTTT.

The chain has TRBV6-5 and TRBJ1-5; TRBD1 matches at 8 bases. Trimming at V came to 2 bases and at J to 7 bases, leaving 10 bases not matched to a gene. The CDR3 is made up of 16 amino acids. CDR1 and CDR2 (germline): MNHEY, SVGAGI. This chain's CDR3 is CASSYAAAGGGQPQHF. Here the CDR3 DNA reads TGTGCCAGCAGTTACGCGGCGGCAGGGGGCGGGCAGCCCCAGCATTTT.

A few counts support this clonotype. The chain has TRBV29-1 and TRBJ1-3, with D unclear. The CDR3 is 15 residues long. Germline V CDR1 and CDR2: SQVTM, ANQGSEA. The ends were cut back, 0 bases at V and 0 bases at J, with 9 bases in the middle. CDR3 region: CSVEEGPVSGNTIYF. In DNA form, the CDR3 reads TGCAGCGTTGAAGAGGGCCCCGTCTCTGGAAACACCATATATTTT.

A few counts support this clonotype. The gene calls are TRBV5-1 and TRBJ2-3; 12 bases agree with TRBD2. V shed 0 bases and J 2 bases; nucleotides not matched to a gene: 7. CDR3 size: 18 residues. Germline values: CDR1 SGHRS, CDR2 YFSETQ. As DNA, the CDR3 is TGCGCCAGCAGCTTGGGGCTAGCGGGAGGGCCCTTCACAGATACGCAGTATTTT. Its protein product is CASSLGLAGGPFTDTQYF.

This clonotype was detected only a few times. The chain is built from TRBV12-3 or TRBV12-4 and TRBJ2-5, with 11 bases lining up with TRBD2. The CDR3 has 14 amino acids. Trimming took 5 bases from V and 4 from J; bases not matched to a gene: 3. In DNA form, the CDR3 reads TGTGCCAGCAGTGGGGGGACTAGCGGAGAGACCCAGTACTTC. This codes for CASSGGTSGETQYF.

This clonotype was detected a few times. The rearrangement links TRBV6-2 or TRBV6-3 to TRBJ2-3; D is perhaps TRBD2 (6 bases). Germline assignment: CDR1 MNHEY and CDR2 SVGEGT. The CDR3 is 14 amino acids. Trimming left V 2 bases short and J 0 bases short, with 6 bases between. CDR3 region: CASSYGLSTDTQYF. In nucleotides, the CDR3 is TGTGCCAGCAGTTACGGACTAAGCACAGATACGCAGTATTTT.

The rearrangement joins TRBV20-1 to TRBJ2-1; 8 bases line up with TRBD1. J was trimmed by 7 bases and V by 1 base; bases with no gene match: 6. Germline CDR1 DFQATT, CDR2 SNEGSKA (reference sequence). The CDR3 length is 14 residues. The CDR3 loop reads CSARVPGGRNEQFF. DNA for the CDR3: TGCAGTGCTAGAGTCCCAGGGGGCAGGAATGAGCAGTTCTTC.

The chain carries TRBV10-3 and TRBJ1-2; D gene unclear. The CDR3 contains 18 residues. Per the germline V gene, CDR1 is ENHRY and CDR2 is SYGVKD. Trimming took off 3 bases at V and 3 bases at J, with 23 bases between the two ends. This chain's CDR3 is CAISDLDIREQRDYGYTF. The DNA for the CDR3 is TGTGCCATCAGTGATTTGGATATCCGGGAACAGAGGGACTATGGCTACACCTTC.

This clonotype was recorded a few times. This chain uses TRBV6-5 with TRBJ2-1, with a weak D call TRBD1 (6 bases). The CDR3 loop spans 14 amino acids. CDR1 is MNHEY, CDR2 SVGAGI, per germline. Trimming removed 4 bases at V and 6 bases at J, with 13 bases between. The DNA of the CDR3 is TGTGCCAGCAGTTCCGGGACACACTCCAATGAGCAGTTCTTC. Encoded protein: CASSSGTHSNEQFF.

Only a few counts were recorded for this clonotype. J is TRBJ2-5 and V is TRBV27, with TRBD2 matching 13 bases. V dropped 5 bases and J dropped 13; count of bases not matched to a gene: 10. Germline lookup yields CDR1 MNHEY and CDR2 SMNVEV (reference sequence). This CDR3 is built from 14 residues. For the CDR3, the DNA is TGTGCCAGCAGTCACGGGACTAGCGGGACTGGTCTGTACTTC. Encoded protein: CASSHGTSGTGLYF.

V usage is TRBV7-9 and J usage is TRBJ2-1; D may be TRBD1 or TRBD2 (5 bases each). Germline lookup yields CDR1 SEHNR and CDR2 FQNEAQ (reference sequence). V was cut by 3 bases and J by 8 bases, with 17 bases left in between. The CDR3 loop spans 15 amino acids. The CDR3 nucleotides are TGTGCCAGCAGCTTTAGGGACGCCGCTTGGGATGAGCAGTTCTTC. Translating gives CASSFRDAAWDEQFF.

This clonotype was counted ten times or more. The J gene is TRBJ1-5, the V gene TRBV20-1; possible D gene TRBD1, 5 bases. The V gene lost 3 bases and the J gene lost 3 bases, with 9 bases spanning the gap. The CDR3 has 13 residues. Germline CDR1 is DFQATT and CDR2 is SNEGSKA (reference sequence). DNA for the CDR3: TGCAGTGCTAGGAGGACAAACAATCAGCCCCAGCATTTT. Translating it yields CSARRTNNQPQHF.

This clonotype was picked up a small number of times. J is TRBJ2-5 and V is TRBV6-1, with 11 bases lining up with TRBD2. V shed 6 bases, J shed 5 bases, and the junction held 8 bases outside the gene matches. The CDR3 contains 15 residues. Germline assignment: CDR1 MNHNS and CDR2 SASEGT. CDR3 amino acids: CASSLSGRAGETQYF. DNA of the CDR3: TGTGCCAGCAGCCTTAGCGGGAGGGCCGGTGAGACCCAGTACTTC.

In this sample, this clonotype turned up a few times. The CDR3 DNA sequence: TGTGCCAGCAGCCGTTCGAGGGGAAACACTGAAGCTTTCTTT. Residues: CASSRSRGNTEAFF. The chain combines TRBV21-1 with TRBJ1-1; the table's D call, TRBD1, has no DNA check behind it. TRBV21-1 is an annotated pseudogene. The CDR3 has 14 residues.

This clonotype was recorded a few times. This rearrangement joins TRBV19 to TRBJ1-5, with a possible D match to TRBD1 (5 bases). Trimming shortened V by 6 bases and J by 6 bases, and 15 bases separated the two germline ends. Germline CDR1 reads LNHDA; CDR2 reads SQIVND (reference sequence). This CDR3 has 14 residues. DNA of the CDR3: TGTGCCAGTAGCCCACGGGACGTAGCTCAGCCCCAGCATTTT. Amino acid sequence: CASSPRDVAQPQHF.

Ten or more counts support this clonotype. Written as DNA, the CDR3 is TGTGCCAGCAGTTACTCTTGGCAGGGTAAAGATACGCAGTATTTT. Translating gives CASSYSWQGKDTQYF. This chain links TRBV6-5 with TRBJ2-3; TRBD1 might be the D (5 bases). Germline CDR1 and CDR2: MNHEY and SVGAGI. Trimming took off 0 bases at V and 5 bases at J, with 12 bases between the two ends. The CDR3 runs to 15 residues.

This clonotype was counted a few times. The CDR3 protein is CASSQVRTSGGLGPKNIQYF. The DNA for the CDR3 is TGCGCCAGCAGCCAAGTTAGGACTAGCGGAGGCCTCGGGCCCAAAAACATTCAGTACTTC. V and J are TRBV4-3 and TRBJ2-4; 10 positions agree with TRBD2. The CDR3 has 20 residues. V shed 1 base and J 2 bases; nucleotides not matched to a gene: 14. Germline CDR1 and CDR2: LGHNA and YSLEER.

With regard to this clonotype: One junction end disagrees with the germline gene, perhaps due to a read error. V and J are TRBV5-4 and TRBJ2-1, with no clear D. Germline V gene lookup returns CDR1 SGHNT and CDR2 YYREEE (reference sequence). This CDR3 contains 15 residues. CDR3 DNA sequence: TGTGCCATCAGCTTGGTTCCAAGCTCCTACTATGAGCAGTTCTTC. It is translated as CAISLVPSSYYEQFF.